This T cell receptor (beta chain) appears in the sequencing data of a study of blood T cell repertoires in COVID-19 (dated by TCRdb to 2020 to 2022). General notes on the study: Samples from collaborators originated in the United States, Italy and Spain and spanned both the acute and convalescent phases of COVID-19. Subjects who had been exposed to COVID-19, were actively infected with it, or had recovered from it provided the deeply sampled blood TCRbeta repertoires that made up the dataset. Sample metadata almost always included a de-identified subject ID, COVID-19 status, age in years and sex. The samples were drawn from the first 160 participants of the ongoing ImmuneRACE study and from about 1,200 subjects provided by 6 global collaborators. HLA class I and class II types, where available, came from metadata supplied by the sample provider rather than from assay-based typing. The prospective study material was composed of cDNA or gDNA derived from T cells, B-cell-depleted T cells, or PBMCs. The repertoires were released in a freely available public database intended as a resource for research on the immune response to SARS-CoV-2.

Notes on this clone: It lacks a known antigen. The record has no base qualities; no much larger clone is one base away.

Another Seattle source contributed samples from volunteer blood donors who had recovered from COVID-19. Each collaborating institution followed its own protocols to collect whole blood in K2EDTA tubes. For TCRbeta analysis, collaborators shipped samples as frozen whole blood, isolated PBMCs, or DNA extracted from either of those sample types. TCRbeta CDR3 regions were amplified from genomic DNA by means of the immunoSEQ Assay, a bias-controlled multiplex PCR. The study's own analysis went as follows. Nucleated cell counts per sample were estimated from amplification of reference gene primers within the assay. To quantify the absolute abundance of each unique TCRbeta CDR3 rearrangement, sequence reads were collapsed and filtered. For each sample, productive Simpson clonality was calculated as the square root of Simpson's diversity index across productive rearrangements. The clones in this table, taken by TCRdb from immuneACCESS, are in-frame only. Not every clone is retained; where verified, under half of the shortfall comes from an unresolved V gene, and the cause of the rest is unknown. The D gene and trimming were derived from the DNA, and the V and J assignments and clone size from that table. Recorded for this sample are approximately 240,000 clones; approximately 84% of them occurred a single time. In total, the top ten clones hold around 2.7% of the sample.

Summary of the overall study and its limitations: How much clinical and demographic metadata was included differed by source and by participant, and the metadata was provided uncurated.

The CDR3 contains 12 residues, cysteine and phenylalanine counted. CDR3 DNA only is kept here, 36 bases in frame from base 1. Between the V and J ends, shortened by 3 bases and 7 bases respectively, the junction contains 7 bases. The clonotype was recovered from a woman in her twenties or thirties who had recovered from COVID-19. This chain joins TRBV12-3 or TRBV12-4 to TRBJ2-1; tentative D gene TRBD1, with 5 bases matching. Sequenced input: peripheral blood. For the CDR3, the sequence is CASSFNRNEQFF. DNA sequence: TGTGCCAGCAGTTTCAACAGGAATGAGCAGTTCTTC.